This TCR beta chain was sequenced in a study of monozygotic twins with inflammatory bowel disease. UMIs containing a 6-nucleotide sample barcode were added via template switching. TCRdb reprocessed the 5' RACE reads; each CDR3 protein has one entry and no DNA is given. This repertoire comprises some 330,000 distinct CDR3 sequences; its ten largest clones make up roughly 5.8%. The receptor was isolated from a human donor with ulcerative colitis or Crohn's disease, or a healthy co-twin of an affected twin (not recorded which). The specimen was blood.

The CDR3 reads CASSLGQPAYEQYF. The V and J genes are TRBV7-2 and TRBJ2-7; TCRdb proposes TRBD1, but this gene call is untestable without DNA. The CDR3 sequence is 14 residues long. CDR1 is SGHTA, CDR2 FQGNSA, per germline. Full variable domain (missing parts from reference TRBV7-2 and TRBJ2-7): GAGVSQSPSNKVTEKGKDVELRCDPISGHTALYWYRQSLGQGLEFLIYFQGNSAPDKSGLPSDRFSAERTGGSVSTLTIQRTQQEDSAVYLCASSLGQPAYEQYFGPGTRLTVT.